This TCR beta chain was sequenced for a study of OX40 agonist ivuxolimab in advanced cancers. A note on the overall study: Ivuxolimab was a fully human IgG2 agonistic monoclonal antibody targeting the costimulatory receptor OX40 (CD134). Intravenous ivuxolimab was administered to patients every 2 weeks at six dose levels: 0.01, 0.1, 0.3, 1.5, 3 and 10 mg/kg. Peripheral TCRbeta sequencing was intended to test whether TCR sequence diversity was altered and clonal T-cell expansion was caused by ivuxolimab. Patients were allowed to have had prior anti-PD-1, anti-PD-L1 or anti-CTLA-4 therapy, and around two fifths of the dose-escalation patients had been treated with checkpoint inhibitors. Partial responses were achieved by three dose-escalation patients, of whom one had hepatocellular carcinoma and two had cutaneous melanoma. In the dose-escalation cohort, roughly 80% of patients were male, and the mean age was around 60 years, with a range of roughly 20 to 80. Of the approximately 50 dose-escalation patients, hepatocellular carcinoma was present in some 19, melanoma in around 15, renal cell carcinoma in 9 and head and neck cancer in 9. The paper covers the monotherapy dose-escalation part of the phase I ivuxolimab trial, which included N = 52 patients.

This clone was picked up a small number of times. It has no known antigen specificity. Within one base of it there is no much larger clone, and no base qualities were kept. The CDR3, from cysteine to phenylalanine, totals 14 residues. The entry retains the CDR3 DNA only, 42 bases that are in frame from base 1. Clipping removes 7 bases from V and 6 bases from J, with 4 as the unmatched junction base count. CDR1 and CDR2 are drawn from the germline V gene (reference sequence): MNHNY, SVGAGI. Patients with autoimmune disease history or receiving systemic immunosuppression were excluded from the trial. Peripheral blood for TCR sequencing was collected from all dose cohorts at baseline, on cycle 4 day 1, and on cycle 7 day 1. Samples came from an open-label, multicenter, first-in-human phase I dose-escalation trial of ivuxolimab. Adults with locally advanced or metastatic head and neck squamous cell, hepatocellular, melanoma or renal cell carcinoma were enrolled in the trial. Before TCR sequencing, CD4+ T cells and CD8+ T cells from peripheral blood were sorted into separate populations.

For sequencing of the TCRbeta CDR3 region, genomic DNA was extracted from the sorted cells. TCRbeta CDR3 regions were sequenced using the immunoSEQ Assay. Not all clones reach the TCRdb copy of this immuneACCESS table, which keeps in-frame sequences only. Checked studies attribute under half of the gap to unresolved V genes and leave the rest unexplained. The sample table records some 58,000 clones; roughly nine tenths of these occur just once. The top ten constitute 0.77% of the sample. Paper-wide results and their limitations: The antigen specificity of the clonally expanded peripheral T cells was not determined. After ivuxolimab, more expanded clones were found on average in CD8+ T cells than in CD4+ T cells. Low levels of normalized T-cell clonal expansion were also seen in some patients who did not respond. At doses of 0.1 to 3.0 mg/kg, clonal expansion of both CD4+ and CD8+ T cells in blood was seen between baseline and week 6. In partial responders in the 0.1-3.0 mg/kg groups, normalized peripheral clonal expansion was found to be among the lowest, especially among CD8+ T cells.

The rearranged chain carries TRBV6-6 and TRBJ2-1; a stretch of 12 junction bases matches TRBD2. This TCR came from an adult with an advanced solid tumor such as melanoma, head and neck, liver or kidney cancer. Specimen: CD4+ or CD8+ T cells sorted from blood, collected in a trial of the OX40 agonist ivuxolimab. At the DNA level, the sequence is TGTGCCAGCACCCTAGCGGGAGGGCCCAATGAGCAGTTCTTC. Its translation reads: CASTLAGGPNEQFF.